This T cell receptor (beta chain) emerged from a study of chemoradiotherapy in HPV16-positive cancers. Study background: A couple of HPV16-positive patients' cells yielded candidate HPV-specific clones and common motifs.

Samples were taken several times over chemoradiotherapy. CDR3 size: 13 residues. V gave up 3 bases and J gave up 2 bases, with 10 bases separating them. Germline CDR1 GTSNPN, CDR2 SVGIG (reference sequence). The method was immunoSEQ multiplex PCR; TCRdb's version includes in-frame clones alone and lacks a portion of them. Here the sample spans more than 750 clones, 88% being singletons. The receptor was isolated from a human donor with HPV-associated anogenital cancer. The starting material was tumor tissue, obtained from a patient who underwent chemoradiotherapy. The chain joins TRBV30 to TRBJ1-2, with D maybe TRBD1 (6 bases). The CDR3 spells CAWSQGFNYGYTF. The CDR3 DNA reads TGTGCCTGGAGCCAGGGGTTCAACTATGGCTACACCTTC. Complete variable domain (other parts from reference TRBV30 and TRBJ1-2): SQTIHQWPATLVQPVGSPLSLECTVEGTSNPNLYWYRQAAGRGLQLLFYSVGIGQISSEVPQNLSASRPQDRQFILSSKKLLLSDSGFYLCAWSQGFNYGYTFGSGTRLTVV.